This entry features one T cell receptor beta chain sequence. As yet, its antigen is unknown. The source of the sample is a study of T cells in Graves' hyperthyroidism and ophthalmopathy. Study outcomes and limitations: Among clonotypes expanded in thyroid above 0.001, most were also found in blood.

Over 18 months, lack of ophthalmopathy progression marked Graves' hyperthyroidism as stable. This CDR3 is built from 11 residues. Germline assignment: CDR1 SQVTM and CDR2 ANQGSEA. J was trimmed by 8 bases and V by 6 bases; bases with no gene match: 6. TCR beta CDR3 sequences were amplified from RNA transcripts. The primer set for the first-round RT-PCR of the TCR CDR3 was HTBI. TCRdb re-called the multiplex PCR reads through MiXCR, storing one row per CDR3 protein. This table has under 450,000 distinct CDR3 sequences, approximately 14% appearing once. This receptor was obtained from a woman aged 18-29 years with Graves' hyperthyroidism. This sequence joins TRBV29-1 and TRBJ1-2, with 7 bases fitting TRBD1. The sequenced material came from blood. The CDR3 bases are TGCAGCGTAACGGACAGGTCGGGCTACACCTTC. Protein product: CSVTDRSGYTF.